This T cell receptor (beta chain) emerged from a study of T cells after yellow fever vaccination (dated by TCRdb to the late 2010s). A note on the overall study: Libraries from fractions with low cell numbers were prepared with the SMART-Seq v4 Ultra Low Input RNA kit. To follow T-cell clones before and after both primary and booster YFV17D yellow fever vaccination, bulk TCR alpha and beta repertoires underwent longitudinal sequencing. Two healthy male donors, one aged 18 to 29 and one aged 30 to 40 years, were included in the cohort. Blood was collected at multiple timepoints before and after primary and secondary immunization, and bulk PBMC replicates and cell subsets were isolated.

V is cut by 0 bases and J by 6 bases, and the space between the germline ends is 9 bases. According to the germline V gene, CDR1 reads MNHEY and CDR2 reads SVGAGI. CDR3 length: 13 amino acids, cysteine to phenylalanine. The DNA shown is the 39-base CDR3, in frame from base 1. For sequencing, an Illumina NovaSeq 6000 was employed. TCR cDNA was made using 5'RACE template switching, a step that added a universal primer site and unique molecular identifiers. Priming for cDNA synthesis came from both the TCR alpha and TCR beta constant segments. Libraries were amplified in two PCR steps, with sample barcodes and sequencing adapters added in the second step. Sequencing of libraries was performed on Illumina HiSeq 2500 (2x100 bp) or NovaSeq (2x150 bp). For the original study's pipeline: Reads were demultiplexed and collapsed into UMI consensus sequences with MIGEC, and V(D)J alignment was performed with MiXCR. Using edgeR on replicate PBMC samples, clonotypes were called vaccine-responding if FDR was below 0.01 and the log2 fold change was above 5 up to day 15. Each bulk clonotype received a CD4 or CD8 identity based on whether the sequenced CD4 or CD8 repertoire contained that clonotype at higher abundance. TCRdb reprocessing: public reads trimmed at Q25 with fastp, clones called with MiXCR, in-frame beta chains kept. Identical CDR3 protein sequences are pooled into one entry, listed with their most common genes and DNA. In this record, the V and J calls reflect TCRdb's handling and not the investigators' own analysis. This sample has 250,000 to 350,000 distinct CDR3 sequences in its table, and 3.5% to 4.5% of those were observed once. Roughly a fifth of the sample is in the top ten clones.

The sample's treatment or condition label, in plain terms: live attenuated yellow fever vaccine strain. At each blood-draw timepoint, two biological replicates of bulk PBMCs were obtained. PBMCs were isolated from peripheral blood using a standard Ficoll-Paque protocol. TriZol was used to extract RNA from bulk PBMCs, CD4 and CD8 fractions, and dextramer-positive and dextramer-negative fractions. Broader findings and caveats from the paper: A small share of clonotypes was detected in both CD4 and CD8 compartments, with the overlap likely arising from convergent recombination. Computational filtering was needed because FACS-sorted repertoires could contain abundant contaminating clonotypes from the bulk population. Only two donors were included in the study, so the extent to which the findings can be generalized is limited. Most clones expanded after primary vaccination (96% of CD4 and approximately 86% of CD8) were re-detected after the booster, suggesting that broad memory maintenance occurred. The secondary T-cell response was found to be weaker but faster than the primary response, with a peak reached on day 5 rather than on day 15.

This clonotype occurred a few times. No cognate antigen has been identified for it. No quality values exist for individual bases; no much larger clone is one base distant. The sample in question was PBMCs, obtained 15 days after the yellow fever booster vaccination. This receptor was obtained from a man between 18 and 35 years old who received the YFV17D yellow fever vaccine. The chain uses TRBV6-5 and TRBJ2-7; TRBD2 is a weak D gene call, 5 bases matching. The CDR3 here reads CASSYSRGSEQYF. DNA sequence: TGTGCCAGCAGTTACTCGAGAGGGTCCGAGCAGTACTTC.